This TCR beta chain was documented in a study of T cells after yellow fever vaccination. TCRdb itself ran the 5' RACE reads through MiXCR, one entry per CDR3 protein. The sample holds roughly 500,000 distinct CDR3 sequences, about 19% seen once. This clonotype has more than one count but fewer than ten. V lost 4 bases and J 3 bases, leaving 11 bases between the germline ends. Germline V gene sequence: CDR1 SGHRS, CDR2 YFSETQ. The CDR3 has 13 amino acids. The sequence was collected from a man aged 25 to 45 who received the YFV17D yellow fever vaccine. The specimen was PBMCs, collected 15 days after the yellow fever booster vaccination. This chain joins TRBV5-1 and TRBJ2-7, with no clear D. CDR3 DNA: TGCGCCAGCAGCCCCACGGCAGGCTACGAGCAGTACTTC. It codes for CASSPTAGYEQYF.